A selection of T cell receptor beta chains follows, all from one sample in a study of T cell repertoires in cytomegalovirus infection. Each CDR3 protein is one row after TCRdb ran MiXCR on the reads. The repertoire consists of around 270,000 distinct CDR3 sequences, with approximately 10% occurring once and the leading ten covering about 15%. The sample comprised PBMCs. All receptors come from a human donor in good health (CMV status not recorded). Some clones in this sample may be carry-over from other donors' samples. Each CDR3 is given with its conserved first and last residue. A D gene is named only where the DNA matches it firmly. Clone size, where shown, is once, few, many, or a class for clones that have expanded.

d_call	v_call	j_call	clone_size	cdr3_aa	cdr3_nt
-	TRBV7-2	TRBJ1-1	many	CASSPVGLTNTEAFF	TGTGCCAGCAGCCCAGTGGGGCTCACGAACACTGAAGCTTTCTTT
-	TRBV7-2	TRBJ1-1	many	CASSSSTTLNTEAFF	TGTGCCAGCAGCTCCTCGACCACTTTGAACACTGAAGCTTTCTTT
-	TRBV20-1	TRBJ1-1	many	CSARLSRGTNTEAFF	TGCAGTGCTAGACTTAGCCGAGGGACGAACACTGAAGCTTTCTTT
-	TRBV20-1	TRBJ1-1	few	CSAPGTGPAGAFF	TGCAGTGCCCCCGGGACCGGGCCGGCGGGCGCTTTCTTT
-	TRBV20-1	TRBJ2-3	-	CSASMGGRADTQYF	TGCAGTGCTAGCATGGGGGGCCGGGCAGATACGCAGTATTTT
TRBD2	TRBV7-9	TRBJ2-3	few	CASSLGAGAKDTQYF	TGTGCCAGCAGCTTAGGAGCGGGAGCGAAAGATACGCAGTATTTT
-	TRBV9	TRBJ1-4	many	CASSVGMGANEKLFF	TGTGCCAGCAGCGTAGGGATGGGCGCTAATGAAAAACTGTTTTTT
-	TRBV2	TRBJ2-3	few	CASSEFVSTDTQYF	TGTGCCAGCAGTGAGTTCGTTTCGACAGATACGCAGTATTTT
-	TRBV2	TRBJ2-2	many	CASRGTANTGELFF	TGTGCCAGCAGGGGGACTGCCAACACCGGGGAGCTGTTTTTT
-	TRBV6-1	TRBJ2-7	many	CASDTNAGYSYEQYF	TGTGCCAGCGATACTAACGCTGGATACTCGTACGAGCAGTACTTC